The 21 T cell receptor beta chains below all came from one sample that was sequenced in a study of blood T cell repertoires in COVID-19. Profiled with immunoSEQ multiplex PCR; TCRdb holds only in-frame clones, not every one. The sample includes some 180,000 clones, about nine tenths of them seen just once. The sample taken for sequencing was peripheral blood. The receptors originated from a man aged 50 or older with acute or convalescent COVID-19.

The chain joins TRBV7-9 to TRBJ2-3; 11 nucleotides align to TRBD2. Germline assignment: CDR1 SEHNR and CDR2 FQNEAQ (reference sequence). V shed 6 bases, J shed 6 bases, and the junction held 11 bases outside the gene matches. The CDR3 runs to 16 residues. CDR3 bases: TGTGCCAGCAGTTATGGACTAGCGGGCCCCAGGGATACGCAGTATTTT. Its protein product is CASSYGLAGPRDTQYF.

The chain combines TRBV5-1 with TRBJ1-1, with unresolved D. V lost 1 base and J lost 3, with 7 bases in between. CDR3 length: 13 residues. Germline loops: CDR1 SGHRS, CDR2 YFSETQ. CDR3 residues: CASSLKPDTEAFF. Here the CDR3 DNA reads TGCGCCAGCAGCTTGAAACCAGACACTGAAGCTTTCTTT.

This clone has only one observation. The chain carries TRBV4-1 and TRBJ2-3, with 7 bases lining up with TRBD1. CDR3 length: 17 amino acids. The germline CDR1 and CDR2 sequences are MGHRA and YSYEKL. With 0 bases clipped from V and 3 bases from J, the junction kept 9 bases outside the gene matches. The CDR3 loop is CASSQDSRQGRTDTQYF. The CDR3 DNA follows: TGCGCCAGCAGCCAAGATAGCCGACAGGGTCGAACAGATACGCAGTATTTT.

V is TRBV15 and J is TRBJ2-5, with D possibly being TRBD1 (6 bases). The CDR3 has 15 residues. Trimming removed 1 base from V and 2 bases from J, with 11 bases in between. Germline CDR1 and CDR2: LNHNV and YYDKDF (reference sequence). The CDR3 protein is CATSRGRGDQETQYF. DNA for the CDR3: TGTGCCACCAGCAGAGGCAGGGGCGATCAAGAGACCCAGTACTTC.

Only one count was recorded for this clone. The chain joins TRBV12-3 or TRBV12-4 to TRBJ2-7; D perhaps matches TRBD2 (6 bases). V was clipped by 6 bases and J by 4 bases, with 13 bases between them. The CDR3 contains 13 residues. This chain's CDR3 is CASSGGSTYEQYF. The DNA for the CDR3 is TGTGCCAGCAGCGGAGGGTCGACGTACGAGCAGTACTTC.

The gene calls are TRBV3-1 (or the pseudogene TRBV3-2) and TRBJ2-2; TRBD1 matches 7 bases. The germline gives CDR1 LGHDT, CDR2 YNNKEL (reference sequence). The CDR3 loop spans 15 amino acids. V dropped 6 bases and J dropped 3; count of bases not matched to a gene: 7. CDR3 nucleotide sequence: TGTGCCAGCAGGCGGACAGGTGGAGACACCGGGGAGCTGTTTTTT. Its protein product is CASRRTGGDTGELFF.

CDR3 residues: CASSIVVPGQDLRRTEAFF. The CDR3 nucleotides are TGTGCCAGTAGTATAGTCGTTCCGGGACAGGATTTAAGACGCACTGAAGCTTTCTTT. The chain is built from TRBV19 and TRBJ1-1; the match to TRBD1 covers 8 bases. J was trimmed by 4 bases and V by 1 base; bases with no gene match: 17. Per the germline V gene, CDR1 is LNHDA and CDR2 is SQIVND (reference sequence). There are 19 residues in the CDR3.

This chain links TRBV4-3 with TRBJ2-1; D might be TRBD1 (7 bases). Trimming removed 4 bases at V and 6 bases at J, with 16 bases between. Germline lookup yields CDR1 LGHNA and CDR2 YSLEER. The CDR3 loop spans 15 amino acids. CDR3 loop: CASSPGDRDSNEQFF. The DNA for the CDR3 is TGCGCCAGCAGCCCTGGCGACAGGGACTCCAATGAGCAGTTCTTC.

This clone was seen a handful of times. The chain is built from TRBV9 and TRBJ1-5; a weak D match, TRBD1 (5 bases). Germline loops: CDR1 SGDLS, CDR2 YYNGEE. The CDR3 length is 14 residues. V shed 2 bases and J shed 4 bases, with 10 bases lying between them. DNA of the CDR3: TGTGCCAGCAGCGTTTCAGGGCTTAATCAGCCCCAGCATTTT. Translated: CASSVSGLNQPQHF. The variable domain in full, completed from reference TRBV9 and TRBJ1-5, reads DSGVTQTPKHLITATGQRVTLRCSPRSGDLSVYWYQQSLDQGLQFLIQYYNGEERAKGNILERFSAQQFPDLHSELNLSSLELGDSALYFCASSVSGLNQPQHFGDGTRLSIL.

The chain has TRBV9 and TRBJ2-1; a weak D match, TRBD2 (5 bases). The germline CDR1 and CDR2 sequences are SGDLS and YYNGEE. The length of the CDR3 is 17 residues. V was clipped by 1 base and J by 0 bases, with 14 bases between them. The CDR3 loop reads CASSVFGRATSYNEQFF. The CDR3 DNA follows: TGTGCCAGCAGCGTATTCGGGCGGGCCACCTCCTACAATGAGCAGTTCTTC.

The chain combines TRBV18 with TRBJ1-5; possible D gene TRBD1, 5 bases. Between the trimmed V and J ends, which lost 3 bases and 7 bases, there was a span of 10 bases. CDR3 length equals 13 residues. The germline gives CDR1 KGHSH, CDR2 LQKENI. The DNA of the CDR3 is TGTGCCAGCTCACCGGCAGGGATCCAGCCCCAGCATTTT. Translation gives CASSPAGIQPQHF.

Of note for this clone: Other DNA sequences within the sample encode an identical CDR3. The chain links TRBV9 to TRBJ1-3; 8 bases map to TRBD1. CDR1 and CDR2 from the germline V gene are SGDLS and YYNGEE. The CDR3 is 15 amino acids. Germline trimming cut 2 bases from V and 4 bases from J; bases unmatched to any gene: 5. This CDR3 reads CASSVGQGAGNTIYF. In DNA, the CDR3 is TGTGCCAGCAGCGTGGGGCAGGGGGCCGGAAACACCATATATTTT.

The CDR3 reads CASSPRYTSGNTIYF. The CDR3 DNA reads TGTGCCAGCAGCCCCCGATACACCTCTGGAAACACCATATATTTT. This sequence joins TRBV5-6 and TRBJ1-3; D remains unclear. CDR1 and CDR2 from the germline V gene are SGHDT and YYEEEE. The CDR3 has 15 residues. V gave up 4 bases and J gave up 0 bases, with 11 bases separating them.

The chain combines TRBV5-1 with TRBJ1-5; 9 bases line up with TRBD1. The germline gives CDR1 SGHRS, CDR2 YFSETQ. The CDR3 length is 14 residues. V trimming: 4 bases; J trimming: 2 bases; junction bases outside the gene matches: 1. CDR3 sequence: CASSTGGGNQPQHF. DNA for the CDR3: TGCGCCAGCAGCACAGGGGGCGGCAATCAGCCCCAGCATTTT.

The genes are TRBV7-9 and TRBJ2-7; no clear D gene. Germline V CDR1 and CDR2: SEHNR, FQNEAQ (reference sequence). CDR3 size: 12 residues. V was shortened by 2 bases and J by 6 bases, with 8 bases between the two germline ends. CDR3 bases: TGTGCCAGCAGCTTAACACCCCTCGAGCAGTACTTC. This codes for CASSLTPLEQYF. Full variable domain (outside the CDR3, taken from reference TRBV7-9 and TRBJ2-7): DTGVSQNPRHKITKRGQNVTFRCDPISEHNRLYWYRQTLGQGPEFLTYFQNEAQLEKSRLLSDRFSAERPKGSFSTLEIQRTEQGDSAMYLCASSLTPLEQYFGPGTRLTVT.

The CDR3 sequence: CASSPWGSGNEKLFF. The CDR3 DNA follows: TGTGCCAGCTCACCATGGGGCAGTGGGAATGAAAAACTGTTTTTT. The chain has TRBV18 and TRBJ1-4; maybe TRBD1 (5 bases). V lost 2 bases and J lost 5, with 12 bases in between. The CDR3 length is 15 residues. CDR1 KGHSH and CDR2 LQKENI come from the germline V gene.

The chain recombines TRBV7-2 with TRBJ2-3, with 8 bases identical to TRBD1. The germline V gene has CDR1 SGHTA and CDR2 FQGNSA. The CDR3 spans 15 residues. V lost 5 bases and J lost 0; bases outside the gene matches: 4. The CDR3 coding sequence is TGTGCCAGCAGCGTCCGGGACAGGAGCACAGATACGCAGTATTTT. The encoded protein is CASSVRDRSTDTQYF.

The CDR3 protein is CASSPPGGGYEQYV. The CDR3, as DNA: TGTGCCAGCAGCCCGCCGGGGGGGGGCTACGAGCAGTACGTC. The rearrangement joins TRBV13 to TRBJ2-7; 8 bases fit TRBD2. Trimming cost V 5 bases and J 3 bases; bases outside gene matches: 6. Germline CDR1 PRHDT, CDR2 FYEKMQ (reference sequence). The CDR3 has 14 amino acids.

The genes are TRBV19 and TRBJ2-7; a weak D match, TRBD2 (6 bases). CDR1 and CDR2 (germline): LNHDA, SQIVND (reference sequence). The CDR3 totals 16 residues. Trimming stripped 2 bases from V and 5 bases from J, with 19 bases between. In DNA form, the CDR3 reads TGTGCCAGTAGTATATCCTGGGACTGGGAAGGGAACGAGCAGTACTTC. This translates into CASSISWDWEGNEQYF.

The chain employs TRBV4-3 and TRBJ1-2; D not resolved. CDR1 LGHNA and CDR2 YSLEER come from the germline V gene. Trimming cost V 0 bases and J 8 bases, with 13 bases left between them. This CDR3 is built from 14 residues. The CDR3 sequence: CASSQESSVGGYTF. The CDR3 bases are TGCGCCAGCAGCCAAGAATCTAGCGTCGGAGGCTACACCTTC.

Here the CDR3 reads CASSLGAGRDQPQHF. The DNA of the CDR3 is TGTGCCAGCAGCTTAGGGGCAGGGAGGGATCAGCCCCAGCATTTT. This rearrangement joins TRBV7-6 to TRBJ1-5; a possible D gene is TRBD1 (5 bases). Trimming left V 1 base short and J 5 bases short, with 12 bases between. CDR1 and CDR2 from the germline V gene are SGHVS and FNYEAQ. CDR3 length: 15 residues. Looking up the rest from reference TRBV7-6 and TRBJ1-5 gives the full variable domain: GAGVSQSPRYKVTKRGQDVALRCDPISGHVSLYWYRQALGQGPEFLTYFNYEAQQDKSGLPNDRFSAERPEGSISTLTIQRTEQRDSAMYRCASSLGAGRDQPQHFGDGTRLSIL.